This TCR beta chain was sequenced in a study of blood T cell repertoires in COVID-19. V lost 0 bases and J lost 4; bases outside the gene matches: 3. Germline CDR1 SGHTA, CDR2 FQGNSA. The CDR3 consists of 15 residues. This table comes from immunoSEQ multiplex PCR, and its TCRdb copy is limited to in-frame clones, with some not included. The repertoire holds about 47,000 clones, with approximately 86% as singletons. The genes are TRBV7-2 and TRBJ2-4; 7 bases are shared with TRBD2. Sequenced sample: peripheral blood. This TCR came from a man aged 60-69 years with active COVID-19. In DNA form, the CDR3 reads TGTGCCAGCAGCTTAGCGTCTAGCGGTAAAAACATTCAGTACTTC. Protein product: CASSLASSGKNIQYF.